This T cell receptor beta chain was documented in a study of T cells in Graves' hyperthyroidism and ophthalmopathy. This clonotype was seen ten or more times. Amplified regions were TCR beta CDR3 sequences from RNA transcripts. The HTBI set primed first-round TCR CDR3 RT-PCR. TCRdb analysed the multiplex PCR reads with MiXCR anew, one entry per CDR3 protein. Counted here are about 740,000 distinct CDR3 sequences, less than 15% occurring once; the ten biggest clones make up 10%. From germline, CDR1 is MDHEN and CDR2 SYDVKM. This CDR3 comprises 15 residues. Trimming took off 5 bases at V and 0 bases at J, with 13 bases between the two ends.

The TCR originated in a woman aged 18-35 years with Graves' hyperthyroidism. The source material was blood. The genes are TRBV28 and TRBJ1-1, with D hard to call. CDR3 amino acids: CASSPVRYMNTEAFF. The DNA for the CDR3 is TGTGCCAGCAGTCCGGTCAGATACATGAACACTGAAGCTTTCTTT.